The clone carrying this T cell receptor beta chain was seen at least ten times. Its matching antigen is unknown. Alongside a J-beta primer mix, a sample-barcoded 5' primer served in a second PCR lasting roughly 6 to 12 cycles. TCRdb reprocessed the 5' RACE reads via MiXCR and lists one record per CDR3 protein. The data hold around 900,000 distinct CDR3 sequences, with 29% observed a single time. The data stem from a study of blood T cells in healthy people across ages. Study-level findings and limits: Using unsorted PBMCs precluded a conclusive naive versus antigen-experienced comparison. Among T cells, TCR beta diversity per million cells dropped roughly linearly as age rose.

CDR1 and CDR2 from the germline V gene are SGHTA and FQGNSA. The CDR3 extends over 15 amino acids. V was cut by 0 bases and J by 2 bases, with 9 bases left in between. This chain joins TRBV7-2 and TRBJ2-3; tentatively, D is TRBD1 (6 bases). The receptor was isolated from a woman older than 75 in good health. The sample comprised blood. CDR3 DNA: TGTGCCAGCAGCTTAGCCAGGGGCTTCACAGATACGCAGTATTTT. Translated: CASSLARGFTDTQYF.